The rows below give T cell receptor beta chains drawn from one sample of a study of shared clonotypes between healthy human individuals. Using immunoSEQ multiplex PCR, the repertoire was profiled, and TCRdb retains in-frame clones only, with some absent. The data hold 2.3 million or so clones, with 93% observed a single time. Sequencing was done on a sample of naive CD4+ T cells from PBMCs. These receptors were collected from a man younger than 35 in good health. Some clones in this sample may be carry-over from other donors' samples. Both conserved end residues are part of each CDR3. Fields, in order: V gene, J gene, D gene, clone size, CDR3 DNA, CDR3 protein. A D gene is named only where the DNA matches it firmly. A row's size may be missing; if present it is once, few, many or a size class.

V gene: TRBV5-1
J gene: TRBJ2-5
D gene: .
clone size: .
CDR3 DNA: TGCGCCAGTACCCGGGACACCCAAGAGACCCAGTACTTC
CDR3 protein: CASTRDTQETQYF

V gene: TRBV11-3
J gene: TRBJ2-7
D gene: .
clone size: .
CDR3 DNA: TGTGCCAGCAGCTTAGGAGGGAACGAGCAGTACTTC
CDR3 protein: CASSLGGNEQYF

V gene: TRBV28
J gene: TRBJ2-1
D gene: .
clone size: .
CDR3 DNA: TGTGCCAGCAGTTCCGACGGGCGTGCGAGGTTCTTC
CDR3 protein: CASSSDGRARFF

V gene: TRBV19
J gene: TRBJ2-7
D gene: TRBD1
clone size: .
CDR3 DNA: TGTGCCAGTAGGGAAACGACAGGGTATGGCGAGCAGTACTTC
CDR3 protein: CASRETTGYGEQYF

V gene: TRBV18
J gene: TRBJ1-3
D gene: .
clone size: .
CDR3 DNA: TGTGCCAGCTCACCGCAAACTGGAAACACCATATATTTT
CDR3 protein: CASSPQTGNTIYF

V gene: TRBV4-2
J gene: TRBJ2-3
D gene: TRBD2
clone size: .
CDR3 DNA: TGTGCCAGCAGCCAAGAGGGGGTTAGCGGGAACACAGATACGCAGTATTTT
CDR3 protein: CASSQEGVSGNTDTQYF

V gene: TRBV28
J gene: TRBJ1-1
D gene: TRBD1
clone size: few
CDR3 DNA: TGTGCCAGCAGGGGACAGTTGAACACTGAAGCTTTCTTT
CDR3 protein: CASRGQLNTEAFF

V gene: TRBV9
J gene: TRBJ2-1
D gene: .
clone size: .
CDR3 DNA: TGTGCCAGCAGCGCGAGGGGATTAAACTCCTACAATGAGCAGTTCTTC
CDR3 protein: CASSARGLNSYNEQFF

V gene: TRBV5-6
J gene: TRBJ2-2
D gene: .
clone size: .
CDR3 DNA: TGTGCCAGCAGCTTGGATGGACCGAACACCGGGGAGCTGTTTTTT
CDR3 protein: CASSLDGPNTGELFF

V gene: TRBV6-1
J gene: TRBJ2-5
D gene: .
clone size: .
CDR3 DNA: TGTGCCAGCAGTGAATTAGGGGAGACCCAGTACTTC
CDR3 protein: CASSELGETQYF

V gene: TRBV4-1
J gene: TRBJ2-5
D gene: .
clone size: .
CDR3 DNA: TGCGCCAGCAGCCGGACAGCCCAAGAGACCCAGTACTTC
CDR3 protein: CASSRTAQETQYF

V gene: TRBV28
J gene: TRBJ2-7
D gene: .
clone size: .
CDR3 DNA: TGTGCCAGCAGTGTCGAACAGGGCTCCCACGAGCAGTACTTC
CDR3 protein: CASSVEQGSHEQYF

V gene: TRBV7-9
J gene: TRBJ1-4
D gene: .
clone size: .
CDR3 DNA: TGTGCCAGCAGCTCAGCGGGCGCGGATAGCAATTATGAAAAACTGTTTTTT
CDR3 protein: CASSSAGADSNYEKLFF

V gene: TRBV7-9
J gene: TRBJ1-2
D gene: .
clone size: .
CDR3 DNA: TGTGCCAGCAGCTTAGCTCTGCAATATGGCTACACCTTC
CDR3 protein: CASSLALQYGYTF

V gene: TRBV7-9
J gene: TRBJ1-3
D gene: TRBD1
clone size: .
CDR3 DNA: TGTGCCAGCCCCCCGACAGGGGAGAGCTCTGGAAACACCATATATTTT
CDR3 protein: CASPPTGESSGNTIYF

V gene: TRBV7-8
J gene: TRBJ2-1
D gene: .
clone size: .
CDR3 DNA: TGTGCCAGCAGCAAAGAAGGAGAGGAGCAGTTCTTC
CDR3 protein: CASSKEGEEQFF

V gene: TRBV5-1
J gene: TRBJ2-1
D gene: TRBD2
clone size: .
CDR3 DNA: TGCGCCAGCAGATTTGCTAGCGGTAACAATGAGCAGTTCTTC
CDR3 protein: CASRFASGNNEQFF

V gene: TRBV20-1
J gene: TRBJ1-1
D gene: TRBD1
clone size: .
CDR3 DNA: TGCAGTGCTGCAGGGGGTCCTGAAGCTTTCTTT
CDR3 protein: CSAAGGPEAFF

V gene: TRBV23-1
J gene: TRBJ2-2
D gene: .
clone size: .
CDR3 DNA: TGCGCCAGCAGTCAATCCACTTGTCGGACAACGAACACCGGGGAGCTGTTTTTT
CDR3 protein: CASSQSTCRTTNTGELFF

V gene: TRBV14
J gene: TRBJ1-2
D gene: TRBD1
clone size: .
CDR3 DNA: TGTGCCAGCAGCCAAGAGTCCGGACAGGGGGAAAACTATGGCTACACCTTC
CDR3 protein: CASSQESGQGENYGYTF

V gene: TRBV19
J gene: TRBJ1-2
D gene: TRBD1
clone size: .
CDR3 DNA: TGTGCCAGTAATCCGGGACAGACCTTAATAGGGTATGGCTACACCTTC
CDR3 protein: CASNPGQTLIGYGYTF

V gene: TRBV6-5
J gene: TRBJ2-7
D gene: TRBD1
clone size: .
CDR3 DNA: TGTGCCAGCAGCGACAGGGGCGCCTACGAGCAGTACTTC
CDR3 protein: CASSDRGAYEQYF

V gene: TRBV2
J gene: TRBJ2-1
D gene: TRBD2
clone size: .
CDR3 DNA: TGTGCCAGCAGTGGGGAGACTAGCGGCTACAATGAGCAGTTCTTC
CDR3 protein: CASSGETSGYNEQFF

V gene: TRBV5-4
J gene: TRBJ2-5
D gene: .
clone size: .
CDR3 DNA: TGTGCCAGCTCCCCCCGAGGGCGCGGGGTTGAGACCCAGTACTTC
CDR3 protein: CASSPRGRGVETQYF

V gene: TRBV4-1
J gene: TRBJ1-1
D gene: .
clone size: .
CDR3 DNA: TGCGCCAGCAGCCAAGGTGATCAGGATTTCACTGAAGCTTTCTTT
CDR3 protein: CASSQGDQDFTEAFF

V gene: TRBV7-3
J gene: TRBJ2-7
D gene: .
clone size: .
CDR3 DNA: TGTGCCAGCAGCTTACAGGGTGGTAACGGCTACGAGCAGTACTTC
CDR3 protein: CASSLQGGNGYEQYF